Shown below are 23 T cell receptor beta chains from a single sample sequenced in a study of HIV-infected patients and healthy controls. Reverse transcription used around 540 ng RNA and constant-region primers for alpha and beta. Each of the alpha and beta chains got its own library through chain-specific third strand synthesis with indices. TCRdb itself ran the 5' RACE reads through MiXCR, one entry per CDR3 protein. The top ten hold approximately 11% of the sample, which has under 10,000 distinct CDR3 sequences, almost 8.5% seen once. Roughly three months, about 14 weeks, into antiretroviral therapy, follow-up blood was collected. All unsorted peripheral T cells were captured because whole blood was used without fractionation. Sequenced material: blood, taken during antiretroviral therapy. Every receptor here comes from an adult with HIV infection.

By its share, this clonotype is medium-sized. The rearrangement joins TRBV9 to TRBJ2-1; 12 bases fit TRBD2. Germline CDR1 reads SGDLS; CDR2 reads YYNGEE. Trimming took 0 bases from V and 4 from J; bases not matched to a gene: 14. The length of the CDR3 is 20 residues. CDR3 nucleotide sequence: TGTGCCAGCAGCGTAGAGGGTAGGACTAGCGGGAAAGGGCTTTACAATGAGCAGTTCTTC. It is translated as CASSVEGRTSGKGLYNEQFF.

In this sample, this clonotype turned up a few times. The V call is TRBV29-1, the J call TRBJ1-1; D is undetermined. CDR1 is SQVTM and CDR2 is ANQGSEA in the germline V gene. Trimming left V 7 bases short and J 6 bases short, with 15 bases between. The CDR3 runs to 12 residues. The CDR3: CSAAAGRAEAFF. For the CDR3, the DNA is TGCAGCGCCGCCGCGGGAAGGGCTGAAGCTTTCTTT.

Judged by abundance, this clonotype is medium-sized. The chain recombines TRBV20-1 with TRBJ2-7, with a possible D match to TRBD1 (6 bases). From germline, CDR1 is DFQATT and CDR2 SNEGSKA (reference sequence). The CDR3 covers 14 residues. V was shortened by 1 base and J by 0 bases, with 10 bases between the two germline ends. The chain's CDR3 is CSARVRGSSYEQYF. CDR3 nucleotides: TGCAGTGCTAGAGTCAGGGGCAGCTCCTACGAGCAGTACTTC.

This clonotype is medium-sized (0.01 to 0.1%). The chain couples TRBV20-1 to TRBJ2-5; the match to TRBD1 covers 7 bases. This CDR3 region has 14 residues. The V gene's germline CDR1 is DFQATT and CDR2 SNEGSKA (reference sequence). The junction had 9 bases not matched to a gene; V was cut back by 8 bases and J by 0 bases. CDR3 sequence: CSSSSGTDQETQYF. For the CDR3, the DNA is TGCAGTTCTTCGTCCGGGACAGACCAAGAGACCCAGTACTTC.

This clonotype is categorized as medium-sized. V and J are TRBV3-1 and TRBJ2-3; D not resolved. The CDR3 length is 12 residues. The germline gives CDR1 LGHDT, CDR2 YNNKEL (reference sequence). Deletions cut 4 bases from V and 0 bases from J, with 2 bases between. CDR3 sequence reads: CASSLSTDTQYF. In nucleotides, the CDR3 is TGTGCCAGCAGCCTTAGCACAGATACGCAGTATTTT.

The rearrangement joins TRBV30 to TRBJ1-1; a possible D gene is TRBD1 (5 bases). V lost 0 bases to trimming and J lost 3 bases, with 8 bases between them. This CDR3 spans 13 amino acids. CDR1 and CDR2 (germline): GTSNPN, SVGIG (reference sequence). CDR3 region: CAWSVRGDTEAFF. CDR3 nucleotide sequence: TGTGCCTGGAGTGTAAGGGGCGACACTGAAGCTTTCTTT.

In this sample, this clonotype turned up many times. The V call is TRBV3-1, the J call TRBJ1-1, with 9 positions matching TRBD1. V lost 4 bases and J lost 7; bases outside the gene matches: 10. This CDR3 region has 15 residues. The germline V gene encodes CDR1 LGHDT and CDR2 YNNKEL (reference sequence). CDR3 protein: CASSPPGTGSVEAFF. CDR3 nucleotide sequence: TGTGCCAGCAGCCCCCCCGGGACAGGGTCCGTTGAAGCTTTCTTT.

By share of the sample, this clonotype is medium-sized. The chain couples TRBV6-5 to TRBJ2-5, with D tentatively TRBD1 or TRBD2 (5 bases each). This CDR3 contains 15 residues. V lost 4 bases to trimming and J lost 5 bases, with 17 bases between them. Germline V gene data show CDR1 as MNHEY and CDR2 as SVGAGI. CDR3 coding DNA: TGTGCCAGCAGTTCGCCTCGAGGGGCTAGGGAGACCCAGTACTTC. It encodes CASSSPRGARETQYF.

This clonotype was seen at least ten times. This chain links TRBV5-5 with TRBJ2-2; 9 nucleotides align to TRBD1. The CDR3 has 16 amino acids. With V trimmed by 10 bases and J by 2 bases, 12 bases remained unmatched. Germline V gene sequence: CDR1 SGHKS, CDR2 YYEKEE (reference sequence). CDR3 protein: CASGSGQGLNTGELFF. CDR3 in DNA: TGTGCCTCTGGAAGTGGACAGGGGTTAAACACCGGGGAGCTGTTTTTT.

CDR3 protein: CASSIGEGFVYNEQFF. CDR3 DNA sequence: TGTGCCAGTAGTATAGGGGAGGGCTTCGTATACAATGAGCAGTTCTTC. The chain joins TRBV19 to TRBJ2-1, with 7 nucleotides matching TRBD2. The CDR3 is 16 amino acids. The J segment lost 4 bases and the V segment lost 1 base, leaving 7 bases of the junction unmatched. CDR1 and CDR2 from the germline V gene are LNHDA and SQIVND (reference sequence).

This clonotype was detected only a few times. V usage is TRBV20-1 and J usage is TRBJ2-5; TRBD2 agrees at 12 bases. This CDR3 is 17 amino acids long. The germline gives CDR1 DFQATT, CDR2 SNEGSKA (reference sequence). J gave up 5 bases and V 6 bases, and 16 bases lay outside the gene matches. As DNA, the CDR3 is TGCAGTGCAAGGGACCCTGGATGGACTAGCGGGGCGGAGACCCAGTACTTC. Its translation: CSARDPGWTSGAETQYF.

The V and J genes are TRBV7-9 and TRBJ2-2; D uncertain. V was clipped by 5 bases and J by 0 bases, with 10 bases between them. The germline V gene encodes CDR1 SEHNR and CDR2 FQNEAQ (reference sequence). The CDR3 runs to 15 residues. The CDR3 sequence is CASSPPFPNTGELFF. The DNA for the CDR3 is TGTGCCAGCAGCCCCCCGTTTCCGAACACCGGGGAGCTGTTTTTT. The full variable domain, its missing parts supplied by reference TRBV7-9 and TRBJ2-2, is DTGVSQNPRHKITKRGQNVTFRCDPISEHNRLYWYRQTLGQGPEFLTYFQNEAQLEKSRLLSDRFSAERPKGSFSTLEIQRTEQGDSAMYLCASSPPFPNTGELFFGEGSRLTVL.

This clonotype was recorded at least ten times. This chain links TRBV30 with TRBJ2-3, with TRBD2 matching over 10 bases. This CDR3 is 15 amino acids long. Germline V lookup: CDR1 GTSNPN, CDR2 SVGIG (reference sequence). J lost 0 bases, V lost 2 bases, and 2 bases had no gene match. DNA of the CDR3: TGTGCCTGGAGTCTAGCGGGGGCCAGCACAGATACGCAGTATTTT. Its protein product is CAWSLAGASTDTQYF.

Sample share makes this clonotype medium-sized. The V call is TRBV13, the J call TRBJ2-5; 8 bases match TRBD1. The CDR3 consists of 17 residues. The V gene end was trimmed by 3 bases and the J gene end by 4 bases; junction bases not matched to a gene: 13. Germline loops: CDR1 PRHDT, CDR2 FYEKMQ (reference sequence). CDR3 amino acids: CASSFGSGRGPSETQYF. The DNA for the CDR3 is TGTGCCAGCAGCTTTGGGTCGGGCAGGGGGCCATCAGAGACCCAGTACTTC.

The chain combines TRBV6-6 with TRBJ2-6; 8 bases fit TRBD1. The CDR3 sequence is 17 residues long. Germline V gives CDR1 MNHNY, CDR2 SVGAGI (reference sequence). The ends lost 6 bases at V and 3 bases at J; junction bases unmatched: 10. Here the CDR3 DNA reads TGTGCCAGCAGAACCGATTGGACAGGGCTTGGGGCCAACGTCCTGACTTTC. Its protein is CASRTDWTGLGANVLTF.

This clonotype was detected many times. J is TRBJ1-4 and V is TRBV4-2, with D tentatively TRBD1 (5 bases). CDR1 is LGHNA and CDR2 is YNFKEQ in the germline V gene. The CDR3 is 17 residues long. The V end was cut by 0 bases, the J end by 7 bases, with 18 bases between. CDR3 protein: CASSQDPREGRGEKLFF. The CDR3 DNA reads TGTGCCAGCAGCCAAGATCCCCGGGAGGGGAGGGGTGAAAAACTGTTTTTT.

This clonotype is medium-sized by share. This chain links TRBV12-3 or TRBV12-4 with TRBJ2-6, with TRBD1 as a possible D gene (6 bases). Trimming pared 7 bases from V and 9 bases from J, leaving 16 bases between. CDR3 length equals 14 residues. CDR3: CASKPYRVSNVLTF. The CDR3 bases are TGTGCCAGCAAACCCTACAGGGTGAGCAACGTCCTGACTTTC.

There are many counts of this clonotype. The J gene is TRBJ2-1, the V gene TRBV6-2 or TRBV6-3; 14 nucleotides align to TRBD2. Germline values: CDR1 MNHEY, CDR2 SVGEGT. After removal of 6 bases from V and 8 bases from J, the junction contained 6 bases not matched to a gene. This CDR3 contains 15 residues. CDR3 loop: CASSLTSGRADEQFF. CDR3 coding DNA: TGTGCCAGCAGCCTGACTAGCGGGAGGGCCGATGAGCAGTTCTTC.

The V call is TRBV18, the J call TRBJ1-1; D uncertain. CDR1 and CDR2 from the germline V gene are KGHSH and LQKENI. Between the trimmed V and J ends, which lost 6 bases and 12 bases, there was a span of 17 bases. The CDR3 is 12 residues long. Here the CDR3 DNA reads TGTGCCAGCTCGCCGAGTACGCCGATTACTTTCTTT. Amino acid sequence: CASSPSTPITFF.

There are many counts of this clonotype. CDR3 protein: CASSLKRQPNEQFF. In DNA form, the CDR3 reads TGTGCCAGCAGCTTAAAGCGCCAGCCAAATGAGCAGTTCTTC. J is TRBJ2-1 and V is TRBV7-2; D gene uncertain. The germline V gene has CDR1 SGHTA and CDR2 FQGNSA. V was shortened by 2 bases and J by 7 bases, with 12 bases between the two germline ends. The CDR3 has 14 residues.

The V call is TRBV5-1, the J call TRBJ1-1; D gene uncertain. CDR1 SGHRS and CDR2 YFSETQ come from the germline V gene. Trimming pared 4 bases from V and 1 base from J, leaving 14 bases between. The CDR3 runs 15 residues. CDR3 loop: CASSTLRGANTEAFF. Written as DNA, the CDR3 is TGCGCCAGCAGCACCCTCCGGGGTGCGAACACTGAAGCTTTCTTT.

In this sample, this clonotype turned up many times. The chain links TRBV7-9 to TRBJ1-3, with no clear D. The germline V and J ends were trimmed by 2 bases and 2 bases, with 10 bases remaining between them. There are 15 residues in the CDR3. Germline lookup yields CDR1 SEHNR and CDR2 FQNEAQ (reference sequence). The CDR3 loop reads CASSLMSGPGNTIYF. The CDR3 bases are TGTGCCAGCAGCTTAATGTCCGGGCCTGGAAACACCATATATTTT.

V gene TRBV7-3 combines with J gene TRBJ1-2; TRBD1 agrees at 7 bases. The V segment lost 7 bases and the J segment 7 bases; nucleotides outside the gene matches: 24. The V gene's germline CDR1 is SGHTA and CDR2 FQGTGA. The CDR3 is 18 amino acids. As DNA, the CDR3 is TGTGCCAGCATTAGGGGGGAACCCAGGGGGACTAGGATATCTGGCTACACCTTC. Its protein is CASIRGEPRGTRISGYTF.